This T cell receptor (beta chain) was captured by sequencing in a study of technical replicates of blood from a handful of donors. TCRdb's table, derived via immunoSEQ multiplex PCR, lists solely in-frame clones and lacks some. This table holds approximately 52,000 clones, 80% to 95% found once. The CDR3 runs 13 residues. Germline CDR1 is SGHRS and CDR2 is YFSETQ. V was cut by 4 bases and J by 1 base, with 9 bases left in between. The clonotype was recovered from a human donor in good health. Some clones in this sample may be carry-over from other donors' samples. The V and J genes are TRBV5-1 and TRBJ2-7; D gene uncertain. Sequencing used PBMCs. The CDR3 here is CASSHVRSYEQYF. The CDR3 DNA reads TGCGCCAGCAGCCACGTGAGGTCCTACGAGCAGTACTTC.